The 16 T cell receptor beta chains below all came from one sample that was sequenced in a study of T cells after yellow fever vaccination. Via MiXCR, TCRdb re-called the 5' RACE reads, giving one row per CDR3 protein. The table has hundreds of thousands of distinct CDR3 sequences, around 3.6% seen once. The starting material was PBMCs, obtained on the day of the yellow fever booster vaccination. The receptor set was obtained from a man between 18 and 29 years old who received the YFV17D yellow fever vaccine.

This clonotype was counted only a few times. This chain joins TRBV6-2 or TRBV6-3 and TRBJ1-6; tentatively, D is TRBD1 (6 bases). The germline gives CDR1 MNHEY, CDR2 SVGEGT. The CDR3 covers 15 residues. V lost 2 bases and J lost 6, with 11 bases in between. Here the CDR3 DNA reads TGTGCCAGCAGTTACCCAGGACAGATTAATTCACCCCTCCACTTT. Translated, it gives CASSYPGQINSPLHF.

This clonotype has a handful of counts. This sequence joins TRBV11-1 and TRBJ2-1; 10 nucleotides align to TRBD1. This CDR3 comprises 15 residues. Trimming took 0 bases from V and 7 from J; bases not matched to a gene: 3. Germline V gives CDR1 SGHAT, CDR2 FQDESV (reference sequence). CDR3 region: CASSLAQGQGNEQFF. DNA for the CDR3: TGTGCCAGCAGCTTAGCTCAGGGACAGGGGAATGAGCAGTTCTTC.

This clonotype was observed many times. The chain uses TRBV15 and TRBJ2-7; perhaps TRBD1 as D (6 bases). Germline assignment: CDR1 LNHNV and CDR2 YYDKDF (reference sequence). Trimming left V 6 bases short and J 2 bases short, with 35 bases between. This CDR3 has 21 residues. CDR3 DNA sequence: TGTGCCACCAGACAGGGTGAGTCCCCGCGACTTTATTCGGACCCTACCTACGAGCAGTACTTC. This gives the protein CATRQGESPRLYSDPTYEQYF.

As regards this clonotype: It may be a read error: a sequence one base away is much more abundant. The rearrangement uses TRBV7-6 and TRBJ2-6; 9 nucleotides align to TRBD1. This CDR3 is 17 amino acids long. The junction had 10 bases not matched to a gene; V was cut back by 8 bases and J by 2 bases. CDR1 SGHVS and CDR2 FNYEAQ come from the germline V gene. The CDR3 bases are TGTGCCAGCTGCCGGGACAGGGTGTGGACTGGGGCCAACGTCCTGACTTTC. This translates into CASCRDRVWTGANVLTF.

The CDR3 reads CSAAGWLAGGTDTQYF. The CDR3 DNA reads TGCAGTGCTGCCGGGTGGCTAGCGGGGGGCACAGATACGCAGTATTTT. V usage is TRBV20-1 and J usage is TRBJ2-3, with 10 nucleotides matching TRBD2. The CDR3 is 16 amino acids. J lost 1 base, V lost 5 bases, and 9 bases had no gene match. The V gene's germline CDR1 is DFQATT and CDR2 SNEGSKA (reference sequence).

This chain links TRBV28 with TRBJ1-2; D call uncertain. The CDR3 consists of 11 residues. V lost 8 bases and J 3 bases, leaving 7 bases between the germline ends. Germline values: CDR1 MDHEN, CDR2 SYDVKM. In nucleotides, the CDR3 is TGTGCCAGCGTCGGGGACTATGGCTACACCTTC. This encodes CASVGDYGYTF.

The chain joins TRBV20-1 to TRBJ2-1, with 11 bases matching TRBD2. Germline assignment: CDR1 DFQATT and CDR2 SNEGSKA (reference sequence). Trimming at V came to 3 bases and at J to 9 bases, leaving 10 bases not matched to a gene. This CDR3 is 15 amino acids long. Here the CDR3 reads CSARAGTSGAAEQFF. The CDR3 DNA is TGCAGTGCTAGGGCCGGGACTAGCGGCGCCGCTGAGCAGTTCTTC.

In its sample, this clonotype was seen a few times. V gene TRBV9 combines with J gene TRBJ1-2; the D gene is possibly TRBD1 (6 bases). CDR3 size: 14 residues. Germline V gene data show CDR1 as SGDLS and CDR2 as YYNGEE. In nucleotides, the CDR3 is TGTGCGTCGGCGAAGGGGGTCGAAGACTATGGCTACACCTTC. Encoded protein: CASAKGVEDYGYTF.

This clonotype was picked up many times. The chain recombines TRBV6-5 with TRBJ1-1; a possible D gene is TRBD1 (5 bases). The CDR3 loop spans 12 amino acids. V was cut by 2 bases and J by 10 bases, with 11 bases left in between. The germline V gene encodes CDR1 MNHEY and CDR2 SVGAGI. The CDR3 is CASSYGQGVAFF. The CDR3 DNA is TGTGCCAGCAGTTACGGACAAGGTGTAGCTTTCTTT.

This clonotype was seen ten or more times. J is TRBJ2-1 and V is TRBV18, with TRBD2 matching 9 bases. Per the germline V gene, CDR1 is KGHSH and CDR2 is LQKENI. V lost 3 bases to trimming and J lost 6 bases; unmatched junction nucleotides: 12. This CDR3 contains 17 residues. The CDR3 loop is CASSPVRRGGASNEQFF. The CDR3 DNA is TGTGCCAGCTCACCCGTTAGGCGGGGGGGCGCCTCCAATGAGCAGTTCTTC.

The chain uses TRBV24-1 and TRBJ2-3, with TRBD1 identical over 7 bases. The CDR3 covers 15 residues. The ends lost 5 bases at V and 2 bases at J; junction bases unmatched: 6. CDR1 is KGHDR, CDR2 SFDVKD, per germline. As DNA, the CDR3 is TGTGCCACCAGTGTCCGGGACAGTCACACAGATACGCAGTATTTT. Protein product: CATSVRDSHTDTQYF.

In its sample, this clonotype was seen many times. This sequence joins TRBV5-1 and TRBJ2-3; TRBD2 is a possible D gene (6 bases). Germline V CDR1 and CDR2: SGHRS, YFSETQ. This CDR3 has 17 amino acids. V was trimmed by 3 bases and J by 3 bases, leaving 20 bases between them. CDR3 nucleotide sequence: TGCGCCAGCAGCTCGGAATTCTGGGGGGAGGTGACAGATACGCAGTATTTT. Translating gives CASSSEFWGEVTDTQYF. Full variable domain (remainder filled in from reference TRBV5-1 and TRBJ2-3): KAGVTQTPRYLIKTRGQQVTLSCSPISGHRSVSWYQQTPGQGLQFLFEYFSETQRNKGNFPGRFSGRQFSNSRSEMNVSTLELGDSALYLCASSSEFWGEVTDTQYFGPGTRLTVL.

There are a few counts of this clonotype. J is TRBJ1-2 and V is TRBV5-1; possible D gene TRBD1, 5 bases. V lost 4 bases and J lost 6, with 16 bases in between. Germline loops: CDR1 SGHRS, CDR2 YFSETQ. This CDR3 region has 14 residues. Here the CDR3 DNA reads TGCGCCAGCAGCGCCGGGACCTTGCAGGATGGCTACACCTTC. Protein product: CASSAGTLQDGYTF.

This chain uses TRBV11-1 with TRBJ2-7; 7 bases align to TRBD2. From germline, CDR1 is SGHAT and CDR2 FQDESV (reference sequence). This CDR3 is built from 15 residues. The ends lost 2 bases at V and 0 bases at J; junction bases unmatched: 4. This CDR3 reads CASSLWRGTSYEQYF. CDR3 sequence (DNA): TGTGCCAGCAGCTTATGGCGGGGGACCTCCTACGAGCAGTACTTC.

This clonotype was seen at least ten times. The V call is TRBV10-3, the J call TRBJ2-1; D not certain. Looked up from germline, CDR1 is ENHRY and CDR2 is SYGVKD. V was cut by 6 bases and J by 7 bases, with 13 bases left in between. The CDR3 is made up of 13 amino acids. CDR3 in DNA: TGTGCCATCAGAATAACGGACGGTAATGAGCAGTTCTTC. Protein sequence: CAIRITDGNEQFF.

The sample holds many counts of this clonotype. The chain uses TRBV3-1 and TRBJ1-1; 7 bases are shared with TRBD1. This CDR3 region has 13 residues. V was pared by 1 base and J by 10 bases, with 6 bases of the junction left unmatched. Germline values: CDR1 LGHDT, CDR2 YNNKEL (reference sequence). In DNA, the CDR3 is TGTGCCAGCAGCCAAGTTGGGACAGTTGGAGCTTTCTTT. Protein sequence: CASSQVGTVGAFF. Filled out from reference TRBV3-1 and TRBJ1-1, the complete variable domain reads DTAVSQTPKYLVTQMGNDKSIKCEQNLGHDTMYWYKQDSKKFLKIMFSYNNKELIINETVPNRFSPKSPDKAHLNLHINSLELGDSAVYFCASSQVGTVGAFFGQGTRLTVV.